This T cell receptor beta chain came from a study of beta chain features in type 1 diabetes (dated by TCRdb to the late 2010s). Study-wide context: Patients and healthy donors did not differ in mean age, gender distribution, total cell number or subset yield. A total of some 100,000,000 sorted cells were examined across all samples, and a strong correlation was observed between cell number per subset and RNA yield. In the study, recently diagnosed type 1 diabetes patients and matched healthy donors were compared on the TCRB repertoires of their sorted circulating CD4+ T cell subsets. Naive and central memory subsets were obtained from all 28 donors, but regulatory and stem cell-like memory subsets were isolated from only 8 patients and roughly 8 healthy donors. The full study reports these points: Because cDNA rather than genomic DNA was sequenced, highly expressing activated cells could have been over-represented, although no difference in activation and CD3 levels was found between groups. Naive, central memory and regulatory TCRB repertoires appeared to be more similar among patients than among healthy donors. PCR may preferentially amplify shorter templates, but because patient and control samples were amplified and corrected together, any resulting skew would affect both groups equally. In all four CD4+ subsets, TCRB CDR3 length was moderately but significantly shorter in type 1 diabetes patients. At VDJ recombination sites, patients with type 1 diabetes made fewer insertions and deleted more nucleotides, a pattern implying thymic rearrangement abnormalities. Only small numbers of individuals were included in the HLA sub-analyses, which left unresolved whether HLA type had any influence on TCRB rearrangement.

Concerning this clone itself: Its recognized antigen is unknown. No quality values exist for individual bases; no much larger clone is one base distant.

The entire isolated RNA was reverse transcribed using the High Capacity cDNA Reverse Transcription Kit, and thus expressed TCRB transcripts were sequenced. Deep immunoSEQ sequencing was performed on naive, central memory and regulatory T cell samples, with an average of around 3.5 million total reads per sample. After sorted cells were lysed in RLT buffer, RNA was extracted with DNase-treated RNeasy Micro or Mini kits, with the choice depending on cell number. Each cell subset was processed on its own to prevent cross-contamination, while patient and healthy donor samples were processed together. The immunoSEQ multiplex PCR was used to amplify TCRB sequences from cDNA, generating 87-bp fragments that spanned the CDR3 region. The amplicons were sequenced using the Illumina HiSeq platform. Under the source paper's analysis protocol: PCR bias was computationally corrected using synthetic template baselines, reads within Hamming distance 2 were collapsed, and singletons that could not be merged were discarded. Reads were aligned to IMGT to assign V, D and J genes, CDR3 length, and insertions or deletions at six rearrangement sites. Within each subset, clonotype counts were normalized to sorted cell number, and only after that were true diversity and Gini coefficients computed with the tcR R package. Repertoire sharing was quantified using the overlap coefficient calculated on TCRB nucleotide sequences. TCRdb obtained this table from immuneACCESS and retained in-frame rearrangements with V and J assigned. These tables miss some clones; where compared with another copy, unresolved V genes account for less than half of the shortfall, and the remainder is unexplained. Clone size and the V and J calls come from that table; the DNA yielded D and trimming. For this sample there are 100,000 to 150,000 clones; around 10% appear just once. The ten largest clones take up 0.75% of the sample.

Deletion took 6 bases off V and 0 bases off J, with a span of 8 bases between the germline ends. The CDR3 holds 14 amino acids from the cysteine to the phenylalanine. Only CDR3 DNA is held: 42 bases, read in frame from base 1. CDR1 and CDR2 are drawn from the germline V gene (reference sequence): MNHNY, SVGAGI. Each donor gave one peripheral blood draw, approximately 100 mL on average, collected into heparinised tubes. Naive, central memory, regulatory and stem cell-like memory CD4+ T cells were sorted on a BD FACSAria II using a panel including CD45RO, CCR7, CD25, CD127, CD95 and CD27. All sorted populations exceeded 95% purity. PBMCs were isolated immediately by Lymphoprep density gradient centrifugation and stained directly without culture. So that batch effects would be minimized, each experiment stained and sorted samples in pairs, pairing one healthy donor with one patient.

This sequence originates from a man aged 25-40 years with type 1 diabetes. Sample: central memory CD4+ T cells from blood. The chain employs TRBV6-6 and TRBJ2-2; a tentative D call is TRBD1 (6 bases match). The CDR3 region has the sequence CASSWTANTGELFF. The nucleotide sequence reads as follows: TGTGCCAGCAGCTGGACAGCGAACACCGGGGAGCTGTTTTTT.